The 9 T cell receptor beta chains below all came from one sample that was sequenced in a study of human T cells and chemical hapten exposure. Noted time point: healthy volunteer bleed at 2 weeks. Total RNA came from unfractionated whole blood. TCRdb passed the RACE reads through MiXCR, listing each CDR3 protein once. Here the sample spans about 46,000 distinct CDR3 sequences, 4.3% being singletons. Sequencing was carried out using whole blood. All receptors come from a female donor in good health. Some clones in this sample may be carry-over from other donors' samples.

The sample holds many counts of this clonotype. V and J are TRBV7-3 and TRBJ2-1, with D uncertain. The CDR3 consists of 19 residues. Germline lookup yields CDR1 SGHTA and CDR2 FQGTGA. Between the trimmed V and J ends, which lost 3 bases and 0 bases, there was a span of 21 bases. This CDR3 is CASSFIPPQPRSSYNEQFF. CDR3 in DNA: TGTGCCAGCAGCTTTATCCCTCCCCAGCCACGTAGCTCCTACAATGAGCAGTTCTTC.

This clonotype was observed many times. The chain employs TRBV28 and TRBJ2-1; TRBD1 aligns across 10 bases. Germline loops: CDR1 MDHEN, CDR2 SYDVKM. Trimming removed 8 bases from V and 4 bases from J; junction bases left unmatched: 8. The CDR3 loop spans 15 amino acids. CDR3 in amino acids: CASVIPGQGYNEQFF. DNA of the CDR3: TGTGCCAGCGTCATCCCGGGACAGGGGTACAATGAGCAGTTCTTC.

Notes on this clonotype: A much larger clone differs by one base, so this may be a read error. The V call is TRBV12-3 or TRBV12-4, the J call TRBJ2-7, with TRBD1 matching over 10 bases. This CDR3 contains 15 residues. The CDR3 region is CTSKQGTGVSYEQYF. The CDR3 nucleotides are TGTACCAGCAAACAAGGGACAGGGGTTTCCTACGAGCAGTACTTC.

This clonotype has at least ten counts. The V and J genes are TRBV18 and TRBJ1-6; a possible D gene is TRBD1 (5 bases). Germline-derived CDR1 and CDR2 are KGHSH and LQKENI. The CDR3 contains 14 residues. The germline V and J ends were trimmed by 6 bases and 2 bases, with 8 bases remaining between them. For the CDR3, the DNA is TGTGCCAGCTCCAGGGATACCTATAATTCACCCCTCCACTTT. Residues: CASSRDTYNSPLHF.

This clonotype was found many times. The rearrangement links TRBV7-9 to TRBJ1-2, with TRBD1 matching over 8 bases. The CDR3 consists of 13 residues. V lost 1 base, J lost 8 bases, and 3 bases stayed unmatched. Germline assignment: CDR1 SEHNR and CDR2 FQNEAQ (reference sequence). CDR3 in DNA: TGTGCCAGCAGCTTAGAGGCAGGGGGCGGCTACACCTTC. This encodes CASSLEAGGGYTF.

This clonotype appeared many times. CDR3 nucleotides: TGTGCCAGCAGCTTACTATCCCCCTACGAGCAGTACTTC. This encodes CASSLLSPYEQYF. This chain links TRBV7-2 with TRBJ2-7; no firm D call. The CDR3 consists of 13 residues. Germline V gives CDR1 SGHTA, CDR2 FQGNSA. V lost 2 bases, J lost 2 bases, and 7 bases lay in between.

This clonotype was recorded at least ten times. The V gene is TRBV27, the J gene TRBJ2-2; TRBD2 aligns across 7 bases. Germline values: CDR1 MNHEY, CDR2 SMNVEV (reference sequence). CDR3 length equals 17 residues. V lost 6 bases and J lost 0; bases outside the gene matches: 10. CDR3 in DNA: TGTGCCAGCAGACCGATGAGGCTAGCGGCGAACACCGGGGAGCTGTTTTTT. Its protein product is CASRPMRLAANTGELFF.

At least ten counts were recorded for this clonotype. The chain joins TRBV12-3 or TRBV12-4 to TRBJ2-1, with 10 bases aligning to TRBD2. V shed 6 bases, J shed 8 bases, and the junction held 10 bases outside the gene matches. This CDR3 is built from 15 residues. The CDR3 sequence is CASSRGLAGVDEQFF. For the CDR3, the DNA is TGTGCCAGCAGCCGAGGGCTAGCGGGGGTGGATGAGCAGTTCTTC.

This clonotype was counted between two and nine times. This sequence joins TRBV5-4 and TRBJ1-4; 7 positions agree with TRBD1. V dropped 0 bases and J dropped 6; count of bases not matched to a gene: 11. The CDR3 is 17 amino acids. The germline CDR1 and CDR2 sequences are SGHNT and YYREEE (reference sequence). DNA for the CDR3: TGTGCCAGCAGCTTGGGGGCGCAGGGGGGGCTCGATGAAAAACTGTTTTTT. Its translation is CASSLGAQGGLDEKLFF.